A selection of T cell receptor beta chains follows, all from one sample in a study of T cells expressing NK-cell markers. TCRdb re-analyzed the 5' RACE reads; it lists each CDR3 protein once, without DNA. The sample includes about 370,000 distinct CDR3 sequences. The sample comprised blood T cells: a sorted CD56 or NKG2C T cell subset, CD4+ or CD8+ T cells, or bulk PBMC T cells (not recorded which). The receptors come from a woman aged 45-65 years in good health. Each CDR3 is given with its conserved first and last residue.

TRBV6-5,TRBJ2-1,CASSPGLAGQWGQFF
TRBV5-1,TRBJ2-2,CASSSTGLAAYTGELFF
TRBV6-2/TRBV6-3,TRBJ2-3,CASSRDRPRGDTQYF
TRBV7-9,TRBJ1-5,CASSLAGQGAQPQHF
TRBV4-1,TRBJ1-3,CASSQPEGTPGNTIYF
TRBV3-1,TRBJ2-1,CASNPQWGLAYYNEQFF
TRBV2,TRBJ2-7,CASTQRGTSYEQYF
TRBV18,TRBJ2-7,CASSPGSLIYEQYF
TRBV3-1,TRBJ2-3,CASSYVPDTQYF
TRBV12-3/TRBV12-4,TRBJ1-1,CASSLAVRMNTEAFF
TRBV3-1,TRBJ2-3,CASSQYPLGTDTQYF
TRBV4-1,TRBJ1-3,CASSGGRARSGNTIYF
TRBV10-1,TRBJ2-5,CASSESQGAVQETQYF
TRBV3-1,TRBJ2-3,CASSPPGTGEADTQYF
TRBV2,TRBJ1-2,CASSEMWGSDGYTF
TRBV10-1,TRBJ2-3,CAKDGPRAQYF
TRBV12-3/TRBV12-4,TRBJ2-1,CASSLAGALFNEQFF
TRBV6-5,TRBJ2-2,CASSYSVTRTELFF
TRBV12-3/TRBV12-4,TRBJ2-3,CASSPRGGTDTQYF
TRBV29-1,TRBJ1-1,CSAKGGLPEAFF
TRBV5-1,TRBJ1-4,CASSPDRGGKLFF
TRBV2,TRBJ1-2,CASSEDRAWGYTF
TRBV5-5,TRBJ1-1,CASSSFIKDTEAFF
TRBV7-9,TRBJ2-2,CASSPLTDTGELFF
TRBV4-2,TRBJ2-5,CASSQDYEVMTTQYF
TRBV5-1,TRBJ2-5,CASGQERETQYF
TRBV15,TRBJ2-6,CATSREGWSGGANVLTF
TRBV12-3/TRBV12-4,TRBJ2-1,CASSLLPRNEQFF
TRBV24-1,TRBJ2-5,CASLGASDEQETQYF
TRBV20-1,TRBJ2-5,CSARGIGRGETQYF
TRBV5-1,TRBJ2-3,CASSLDGTRKGDTQYF
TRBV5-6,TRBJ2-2,CASSFVRSYTGELFF
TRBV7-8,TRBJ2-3,CASSFLLEQGTVTDTQYF
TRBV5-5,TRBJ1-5,CASSLADSSNQPQHF
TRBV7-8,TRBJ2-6,CASSSSGTGFSGANVLTF
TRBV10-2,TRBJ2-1,CASSETALYNEQFF
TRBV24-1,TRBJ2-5,CATSDLRETQYF
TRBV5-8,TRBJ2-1,CASGEGRGNEQFF
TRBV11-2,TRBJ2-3,CASSRRPTSGNTDTQYF
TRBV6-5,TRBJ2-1,CASRTGTSGRVDEQFF
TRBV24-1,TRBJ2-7,CATSDLGGEQYF
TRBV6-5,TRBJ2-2,CASSTGPGELFF
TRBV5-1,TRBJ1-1,CASSFQGLNTEAFF